A selection of T cell receptor beta chains follows, all from one sample in a study of cytomegalovirus exposure and HLA in healthy donors. TCRdb's table, derived via immunoSEQ multiplex PCR, lists solely in-frame clones and lacks some. The sample consists of some 140,000 clones, roughly 76% of them appearing once. Material: PBMCs. The receptors stem from a woman aged 40-49 years in good health and CMV-seronegative. CDR3s include the opening cysteine and the closing phenylalanine or tryptophan. D genes are given only for firm matches. Clone sizes are given selectively: once, few, many, or a class where the clone is expanded.

TRBJ2-3 | TRBD2 | . | TRBV4-1 | CASSAIAGGHTDTQYF | TGCGCCAGCAGCGCTATAGCGGGGGGGCACACAGATACGCAGTATTTT
TRBJ1-3 | . | . | TRBV2 | CASSIGRASGNTIYF | TGTGCCAGCAGTATTGGCAGGGCGTCTGGAAACACCATATATTTT
TRBJ1-4 | . | few | TRBV4-1 | CASSPLGVMEPNEKLFF | TGCGCCAGCAGCCCTTTAGGGGTAATGGAGCCTAATGAAAAACTGTTTTTT
TRBJ2-7 | . | . | TRBV27 | CASSLSGVGRAYEQYF | TGTGCCAGCAGTTTATCCGGCGTGGGCAGGGCATACGAGCAGTACTTC
TRBJ1-2 | . | once | TRBV2 | CASSPDPIGRYTF | TGTGCCAGCAGCCCTGACCCCATCGGGAGGTACACCTTC
TRBJ2-1 | . | . | TRBV7-2 | CASSSPYGGANYNEQFF | TGTGCCAGCAGCTCGCCTTACGGCGGGGCCAATTACAATGAGCAGTTCTTC
TRBJ1-4 | . | . | TRBV13 | CASSTGGGRNEKLFF | TGTGCCAGCAGCACCGGGGGGGGTCGTAATGAAAAACTGTTTTTT
TRBJ1-2 | . | . | TRBV13 | CASSLYGDGGAAGYTF | TGTGCCAGCAGCTTATACGGGGATGGGGGGGCTGCTGGCTACACCTTC
TRBJ2-2 | TRBD1 | . | TRBV6-4 | CASSDPDRDTGELFF | TGTGCCAGCAGTGACCCTGACAGGGACACCGGGGAGCTGTTTTTT
TRBJ1-1 | TRBD1 | . | TRBV18 | CASSRTTGAKEAFF | TGTGCCAGCTCACGAACGACAGGGGCCAAGGAAGCTTTCTTT
TRBJ1-2 | TRBD1 | . | TRBV2 | CASSEDRGHYGYTF | TGTGCCAGCAGTGAAGACAGGGGGCACTATGGCTACACCTTC
TRBJ1-2 | . | once | TRBV4-1 | CASSHAQAGYTF | TGCGCCAGCAGCCATGCGCAGGCTGGCTACACCTTC
TRBJ1-5 | TRBD1 | . | TRBV4-1 | CASSHVGTGRSNQPQHF | TGCGCCAGCAGCCACGTAGGGACAGGAAGGAGCAATCAGCCCCAGCATTTT
TRBJ2-4 | TRBD1 | . | TRBV5-4 | CASSSQGQGANIQYF | TGTGCCAGCAGCTCGCAGGGACAGGGGGCTAACATTCAGTACTTC
TRBJ1-1 | . | . | TRBV19 | CASSIESEGRAFF | TGTGCCAGTAGTATAGAGAGCGAAGGGAGAGCTTTCTTT
TRBJ1-2 | . | . | TRBV15 | CATSRDLSWAGYTF | TGTGCCACCAGCAGAGATCTCTCATGGGCAGGCTACACCTTC
TRBJ1-4 | . | . | TRBV2 | CASSFRQRNEKLFF | TGTGCCAGCAGTTTCAGACAGCGTAATGAAAAACTGTTTTTT
TRBJ2-7 | . | . | TRBV5-5 | CASSLVFCEQYF | TGTGCCAGCAGCTTGGTTTTCTGCGAGCAGTACTTC
TRBJ1-4 | . | . | TRBV19 | CASSMAQGNEKLFF | TGTGCCAGTAGTATGGCACAGGGTAATGAAAAACTGTTTTTT
TRBJ1-5 | TRBD1 | . | TRBV5-6 | CASSLTGGSSQPQHF | TGTGCCAGCAGCTTGACAGGGGGCTCGTCTCAGCCCCAGCATTTT
TRBJ1-2 | . | few | TRBV11-2 | CASSLFPTNDYGYTF | TGTGCCAGCAGCTTATTCCCCACAAACGACTATGGCTACACCTTC
TRBJ1-2 | . | . | TRBV2 | CASNSQGPNYGYTF | TGTGCCAGCAACTCACAGGGTCCTAACTATGGCTACACCTTC
TRBJ1-2 | TRBD1 | . | TRBV27 | CASSSHRDRPIYGYTF | TGTGCCAGCAGTTCCCACCGGGACAGGCCAATCTATGGCTACACCTTC
TRBJ1-3 | . | . | TRBV15 | CATSRDPGGSGNTIYF | TGTGCCACCAGCAGAGATCCTGGAGGGTCCGGAAACACCATATATTTT
TRBJ1-1 | . | . | TRBV9 | CASSETAGNTEAFF | TGTGCCAGCAGCGAGACCGCGGGGAACACTGAAGCTTTCTTT
TRBJ2-5 | . | . | TRBV11-2 | CASSLALNQETQYF | TGTGCCAGCAGCTTAGCACTGAATCAAGAGACCCAGTACTTC